The 32 T cell receptor beta chains presented below share a single source sample, sequenced in a study of T-cell memory formation after mild COVID-19. Each CDR3 protein is one row after TCRdb ran MiXCR on the 5' RACE reads. Seen here are roughly 300,000 distinct CDR3 sequences, 8% to 10% observed once, and the top ten hold less than 25%. Sequenced: PBMCs or a T cell subset sorted from them (not recorded which). The receptors derive from a young man who had mild COVID-19 (a few samples of this study predate the infection). Cell type and time point are not known.

In this sample, this clonotype turned up many times. V gene TRBV7-3 combines with J gene TRBJ2-3; D gene unclear. The V gene lost 0 bases and the J gene lost 3 bases, with 4 bases spanning the gap. Germline loops: CDR1 SGHTA, CDR2 FQGTGA. The CDR3 contains 13 residues. The CDR3 loop is CASSLTWTDTQYF. CDR3 coding DNA: TGTGCCAGCAGCTTAACTTGGACAGATACGCAGTATTTT.

This clonotype was seen repeatedly, ten times or more. The chain links TRBV12-3 or TRBV12-4 to TRBJ1-2; D might be TRBD1 (5 bases). The CDR3 sequence is 15 residues long. Between the trimmed V and J ends, which lost 2 bases and 4 bases, there was a span of 14 bases. CDR3: CASSLIQGFIYGYTF. In nucleotides, the CDR3 is TGTGCCAGCAGTTTAATTCAGGGTTTCATCTATGGCTACACCTTC.

This clonotype was counted a few times. The chain uses TRBV12-3 or TRBV12-4 and TRBJ2-2; 10 bases are a match to TRBD1. V shed 3 bases, J shed 6 bases, and the junction held 7 bases outside the gene matches. The CDR3 sequence is 16 residues long. This CDR3 is CASSLRTGGRPGELFF. CDR3 DNA: TGTGCCAGCAGTTTGAGGACAGGGGGGCGACCCGGGGAGCTGTTTTTT.

The chain uses TRBV7-2 and TRBJ1-2, with 7 bases matching TRBD1. V was pared by 11 bases and J by 4 bases, with 10 bases of the junction left unmatched. The germline V gene has CDR1 SGHTA and CDR2 FQGNSA. This CDR3 has 13 residues. This CDR3 reads CAASQGVSYGYTF. The CDR3 DNA reads TGTGCCGCTTCCCAGGGGGTATCCTATGGCTACACCTTC.

This clonotype appeared many times. The chain couples TRBV4-2 to TRBJ1-4; TRBD1 matches at 11 bases. The germline V gene encodes CDR1 LGHNA and CDR2 YNFKEQ. There are 17 residues in the CDR3. With 1 base clipped from V and 7 bases from J, the junction kept 8 bases outside the gene matches. The CDR3 sequence is CASSQGGPGTGGEKLFF. CDR3 DNA: TGTGCCAGCAGCCAAGGAGGCCCCGGGACAGGGGGTGAAAAACTGTTTTTT.

The rearrangement joins TRBV6-2 or TRBV6-3 to TRBJ1-1; D gene ambiguous. CDR3 length equals 11 residues. V lost 0 bases to trimming and J lost 11 bases, with 7 bases between them. CDR1 is MNHEY, CDR2 SVGEGT, per germline. CDR3 sequence reads: CASSYSLTAFF. The CDR3 nucleotides read TGTGCCAGCAGTTACTCCTTGACCGCTTTCTTT.

This clonotype was counted a few times. This rearrangement joins TRBV20-1 to TRBJ1-5, with D possibly being TRBD1 (5 bases). CDR1 is DFQATT and CDR2 is SNEGSKA in the germline V gene (reference sequence). The length of the CDR3 is 15 residues. V was pared by 3 bases and J by 1 base, with 13 bases between. CDR3 sequence: CSASPAGGSNQPQHF. The CDR3 nucleotides read TGCAGTGCTAGCCCTGCCGGGGGAAGCAATCAGCCCCAGCATTTT.

The DNA of the CDR3 is TGTGCCAGCAGCTTAGGGTCCGGGGGGGCCGGGTACGAGCAGTACGTC. As protein: CASSLGSGGAGYEQYV. J is TRBJ2-7 and V is TRBV7-2; TRBD2 matches at 8 bases. Germline V gene lookup returns CDR1 SGHTA and CDR2 FQGNSA. Trimming removed 1 base from V and 4 bases from J; junction bases left unmatched: 9. The CDR3 contains 16 residues.

This clonotype has more than one count but fewer than ten. The chain recombines TRBV12-3 or TRBV12-4 with TRBJ1-1; D may be TRBD1 (5 bases). The V and J ends lost 5 bases and 1 base respectively, with 14 bases between them. The CDR3 runs 15 residues. The CDR3: CASSLVQGGNTEAFF. CDR3 coding DNA: TGTGCCAGCAGTCTAGTCCAGGGTGGGAACACTGAAGCTTTCTTT.

This clonotype was seen a few times. The chain employs TRBV12-3 or TRBV12-4 and TRBJ1-4; weak D call: TRBD1 (6 bases). The V gene lost 2 bases and the J gene lost 3 bases, with 19 bases spanning the gap. This CDR3 region has 18 residues. The CDR3 sequence is CASSLTLLQGGANEKLFF. The CDR3 DNA reads TGTGCCAGCAGTTTAACATTATTACAGGGAGGGGCTAATGAAAAACTGTTTTTT.

This clonotype occurred a few times. The genes are TRBV6-6 and TRBJ1-2, with TRBD1 identical over 7 bases. The germline V gene has CDR1 MNHNY and CDR2 SVGAGI (reference sequence). The V and J ends lost 1 base and 4 bases, in that order; junction bases with no gene match: 12. The CDR3 covers 17 residues. The CDR3 nucleotides read TGTGCCAGCAGTTACTACACGACAGGGACGACTACCTATGGCTACACCTTC. Translation gives CASSYYTTGTTTYGYTF.

Written as DNA, the CDR3 is TGTGCCAGCAGCCCGCAAATCAGGGGGCTCGGAAACACCATATATTTT. It encodes CASSPQIRGLGNTIYF. V and J are TRBV7-2 and TRBJ1-3; 8 bases fit TRBD1. This CDR3 region has 16 residues. The junction had 10 bases not matched to a gene; V was cut back by 5 bases and J by 4 bases. Germline loops: CDR1 SGHTA, CDR2 FQGNSA. The whole variable domain, remainder taken from reference TRBV7-2 and TRBJ1-3, is GAGVSQSPSNKVTEKGKDVELRCDPISGHTALYWYRQSLGQGLEFLIYFQGNSAPDKSGLPSDRFSAERTGGSVSTLTIQRTQQEDSAVYLCASSPQIRGLGNTIYFGEGSWLTVV.

This chain joins TRBV7-9 and TRBJ1-1, with a weak D call TRBD1 (6 bases). Trimming cost V 4 bases and J 2 bases, with 14 bases left between them. This CDR3 is built from 15 residues. CDR1 is SEHNR and CDR2 is FQNEAQ in the germline V gene (reference sequence). The CDR3, as DNA: TGTGCCAGCAGCTCAAGCCCAGGGGTAAACACTGAAGCTTTCTTT. Residues: CASSSSPGVNTEAFF.

This clonotype was found many times. This rearrangement joins TRBV6-5 to TRBJ2-2, with D possibly being TRBD2 (7 bases). From germline, CDR1 is MNHEY and CDR2 SVGAGI. V was shortened by 7 bases and J by 1 base, with 16 bases between the two germline ends. The CDR3 is 16 residues long. The CDR3 bases are TGTGCCAGCACTGACGGCGGGGGCCGGAACACCGGGGAGCTGTTTTTT. Residues: CASTDGGGRNTGELFF.

This clonotype was found a few times. The chain couples TRBV20-1 to TRBJ1-6; maybe TRBD1 (5 bases). The CDR3 consists of 14 residues. Trimming pared 7 bases from V and 10 bases from J, leaving 20 bases between. Germline CDR1 reads DFQATT; CDR2 reads SNEGSKA (reference sequence). The CDR3 protein is CSGRRQGHLSPLHF. The CDR3 DNA reads TGCAGTGGGAGACGGCAGGGCCACCTATCACCCCTCCACTTT.

There are a few counts of this clonotype. V and J are TRBV7-2 and TRBJ2-5; 9 bases fit TRBD2. Looked up from germline, CDR1 is SGHTA and CDR2 is FQGNSA. The junction had 11 bases not matched to a gene; V was cut back by 5 bases and J by 4 bases. The CDR3 is 16 amino acids. In DNA form, the CDR3 reads TGTGCCAGCAGCCCTGTCGGGCGCGGGGGGGCAGAGACCCAGTACTTC. This sequence encodes CASSPVGRGGAETQYF.

This clonotype has only one observation. V usage is TRBV15 and J usage is TRBJ2-6; possible D gene TRBD1, 6 bases. Trimming took off 6 bases at V and 0 bases at J, with 9 bases between the two ends. In germline, CDR1 is LNHNV, CDR2 YYDKDF (reference sequence). CDR3 size: 15 residues. For the CDR3, the DNA is TGTGCCACCAGAAACAGGGCCTCTGGGGCCAACGTCCTGACTTTC. Translated: CATRNRASGANVLTF.

The chain has TRBV12-3 or TRBV12-4 and TRBJ2-3, with D possibly matching TRBD2 (6 bases). V shed 7 bases and J shed 6 bases, with 14 bases lying between them. CDR3 length: 13 amino acids. DNA of the CDR3: TGTGCCAGCACCCCGAGCGGGTGGGATACGCAGTATTTT. It translates to CASTPSGWDTQYF.

The J gene is TRBJ1-4, the V gene TRBV7-2; no clear D. The CDR3 runs to 14 residues. The V gene's germline CDR1 is SGHTA and CDR2 FQGNSA. V was clipped by 2 bases and J by 6 bases, with 10 bases between them. CDR3 DNA: TGTGCCAGCAGCTTAATGACATTTGATGAAAAACTGTTTTTT. As protein: CASSLMTFDEKLFF. Variable domain in full (rest from reference TRBV7-2 and TRBJ1-4): GAGVSQSPSNKVTEKGKDVELRCDPISGHTALYWYRQSLGQGLEFLIYFQGNSAPDKSGLPSDRFSAERTGGSVSTLTIQRTQQEDSAVYLCASSLMTFDEKLFFGSGTQLSVL.

V gene TRBV18 combines with J gene TRBJ1-1; D uncertain. Germline assignment: CDR1 KGHSH and CDR2 LQKENI. Between the trimmed V and J ends, which lost 2 bases and 6 bases, there was a span of 10 bases. The CDR3 runs 13 residues. The CDR3 here is CASSPRQEAEAFF. The CDR3 coding sequence is TGTGCCAGCTCACCAAGGCAGGAGGCTGAAGCTTTCTTT.

This clonotype was counted between two and nine times. The rearrangement joins TRBV18 to TRBJ2-2, with D uncertain. With 4 bases removed from V and 3 bases from J, the gap between germline ends came to 6 bases. This CDR3 is built from 13 residues. Per germline, CDR1 KGHSH and CDR2 LQKENI. In nucleotides, the CDR3 is TGTGCCAGCTCACTAACGTACACCGGGGAGCTGTTTTTT. It is translated as CASSLTYTGELFF.

Only a few counts were recorded for this clonotype. V gene TRBV12-3 or TRBV12-4 combines with J gene TRBJ2-2; 10 bases map to TRBD2. The CDR3 is 17 residues long. After removal of 3 bases from V and 6 bases from J, the junction contained 10 bases not matched to a gene. In DNA, the CDR3 is TGTGCCAGCAGTTTGGCAGCGGGGGGGCCAGGCGCCGGGGAGCTGTTTTTT. It translates to CASSLAAGGPGAGELFF.

This clonotype showed up just a few times. V usage is TRBV5-1 and J usage is TRBJ2-5; D is unclear. V gave up 0 bases and J gave up 5 bases, with 17 bases separating them. The length of the CDR3 is 16 residues. The germline CDR1 and CDR2 sequences are SGHRS and YFSETQ. The CDR3 coding sequence is TGCGCCAGCAGCTTGGGGGCTGCAGCCCCCCTGGAGACCCAGTACTTC. Translating gives CASSLGAAAPLETQYF.

There are a few counts of this clonotype. This sequence joins TRBV5-1 and TRBJ2-7; 7 nucleotides agree with TRBD1. The junction had 11 bases not matched to a gene; V was cut back by 6 bases and J by 2 bases. Germline-derived CDR1 and CDR2 are SGHRS and YFSETQ. The CDR3 sequence is 15 residues long. The chain's CDR3 is CASNPTGQIAYEQYF. CDR3 coding DNA: TGCGCCAGCAACCCTACGGGACAGATAGCCTACGAGCAGTACTTC.

This rearrangement joins TRBV20-1 to TRBJ1-3, with TRBD1 as a possible D gene (5 bases). The V end was cut by 3 bases, the J end by 2 bases, with 11 bases between. The germline gives CDR1 DFQATT, CDR2 SNEGSKA (reference sequence). The CDR3 sequence is 14 residues long. The CDR3 DNA reads as TGCAGTGCTAGGACAGCTTTAACTGGAAACACCATATATTTT. It is translated as CSARTALTGNTIYF.

The chain employs TRBV20-1 and TRBJ1-5, with D possibly being TRBD1 (6 bases). Germline values: CDR1 DFQATT, CDR2 SNEGSKA (reference sequence). Trimming left V 5 bases short and J 1 base short, with 9 bases between. This CDR3 has 13 amino acids. The CDR3 bases are TGCAGTGCTCGGGACAACAGCAATCAGCCCCAGCATTTT. Translated: CSARDNSNQPQHF.

The chain links TRBV6-1 to TRBJ1-1; D gene unclear. The germline CDR1 and CDR2 sequences are MNHNS and SASEGT. The CDR3 spans 12 residues. Trimming stripped 4 bases from V and 3 bases from J, with 6 bases between. The CDR3 region has the DNA TGTGCCAGCAGTGCCAGTTACACTGAAGCTTTCTTT. This encodes CASSASYTEAFF.

The V and J genes are TRBV20-1 and TRBJ2-1, with TRBD2 matching over 8 bases. The assigned J gene may be wrong: the sequence end matches TRBJ2-5 better. The CDR3 consists of 13 residues. The germline CDR1 and CDR2 sequences are DFQATT and SNEGSKA (reference sequence). The CDR3 reads CSARGGGLETQYF. The DNA of the CDR3 is TGCAGTGCTAGGGGCGGGGGGTTAGAGACCCAGTACTTC.

This clonotype has just a few counts. The chain uses TRBV5-1 and TRBJ2-5; D is perhaps TRBD1 (6 bases). With 8 bases removed from V and 2 bases from J, the gap between germline ends came to 16 bases. CDR3 length: 14 amino acids. Germline V gene data show CDR1 as SGHRS and CDR2 as YFSETQ. CDR3 amino acids: CASQAGADQETQYF. The CDR3 DNA reads TGCGCCAGTCAGGCAGGGGCCGATCAAGAGACCCAGTACTTC.

This clonotype occurred many times. This sequence joins TRBV4-1 and TRBJ2-3, with 10 bases lining up with TRBD2. The germline CDR1 and CDR2 sequences are MGHRA and YSYEKL. V shed 0 bases, J shed 7 bases, and the junction held 10 bases outside the gene matches. CDR3 length: 17 amino acids. CDR3 region: CASSQEKELAGGNTQYF. In DNA, the CDR3 is TGCGCCAGCAGCCAAGAGAAAGAGTTAGCGGGGGGAAATACGCAGTATTTT.

This chain uses TRBV5-6 with TRBJ2-5; possible D gene TRBD2, 6 bases. Germline CDR1 reads SGHDT; CDR2 reads YYEEEE. The CDR3 runs to 13 residues. V gave up 0 bases and J gave up 14 bases, with 17 bases separating them. CDR3 DNA sequence: TGTGCCAGCAGCTTGGAGGCAGCACTAGCACCTTACTTC. Translation gives CASSLEAALAPYF.

For the CDR3, the DNA is TGCGCCAGCTCAATAACGGGCTCTGGGGCCAACGTCCTGACTTTC. Encoded protein: CASSITGSGANVLTF. The chain is built from TRBV5-1 and TRBJ2-6; the D is unclear. The germline V gene has CDR1 SGHRS and CDR2 YFSETQ. V lost 7 bases and J lost 0, with 11 bases in between. The CDR3 contains 15 residues.